This T cell receptor (beta chain) was sequenced for a study of beta chain features in type 1 diabetes (dated by TCRdb to 2017 to 2018). About the investigation overall: Patients and healthy donors did not differ in mean age, gender distribution, total cell number or subset yield. Regulatory and stem cell-like memory subsets were obtained from only 8 patients and about 8 healthy donors, while naive and central memory subsets were obtained from all 30 or so donors. A total of some 100,000,000 sorted cells were examined across all samples, and the number of cells per subset was strongly correlated with RNA yield. The study compared TCRB repertoires of sorted circulating CD4+ T cell subsets between recently diagnosed type 1 diabetes patients and matched healthy donors.

Worth noting for this clone: No cognate antigen has been identified for it. No base qualities exist here, and no much larger clone lies one base off it.

Overall study outcomes, separate from this receptor: Because cDNA rather than genomic DNA was sequenced, highly expressing activated cells could have been over-represented, although no difference in activation and CD3 levels was found between groups. A moderate but significant shortening of TCRB CDR3 length was observed in type 1 diabetes patients in all four CD4+ subsets. Fewer insertions and more nucleotide deletions at VDJ recombination sites were observed in patients with type 1 diabetes, implying thymic rearrangement abnormalities. Naive, central memory and regulatory TCRB repertoires appeared more similar among patients than among healthy donors. PCR may preferentially amplify shorter templates, but because patient and control samples were amplified and corrected together, any resulting skew would affect both groups equally. Because the HLA sub-analyses included only small numbers of individuals, any influence of HLA type on TCRB rearrangement was left unresolved.

The High Capacity cDNA Reverse Transcription Kit was used to reverse transcribe all of the isolated RNA, meaning that expressed TCRB transcripts were what got sequenced. Deep immunoSEQ sequencing was applied to naive, central memory and regulatory T cell samples, giving an average of about 3.7 million total reads per sample. Sorted cells were lysed in RLT buffer, and RNA was extracted using DNase-treated RNeasy Micro or Mini kits according to cell number. Each cell subset was processed on its own to prevent cross-contamination, while patient and healthy donor samples were processed together. The immunoSEQ multiplex PCR was used to amplify TCRB sequences from cDNA, yielding 87-bp fragments that span the CDR3 region. Sequencing of the amplicons was performed on the Illumina HiSeq platform. Per the source publication's procedure: PCR bias was computationally corrected using synthetic template baselines, reads within Hamming distance 2 were collapsed, and singletons that could not be merged were discarded. Reads were aligned to IMGT to assign V, D and J genes, CDR3 length, and insertions or deletions at six rearrangement sites. Within each subset, clonotype counts were normalized to sorted cell number, after which true diversity and Gini coefficients were computed with the tcR R package. Repertoire sharing was quantified using the overlap coefficient calculated on TCRB nucleotide sequences. As a proxy for the pre-selection repertoire, out-of-frame TCRB sequences from naive cells were analyzed. The table was pulled from immuneACCESS by TCRdb, which kept in-frame rearrangements only. Such tables lose some clones; where checked, under half of the loss comes from unresolved V genes, and the rest has no known cause. V, J and clone size reflect that table, while D and trimming were determined from the DNA. In all, the sample holds around 500,000 clones, and roughly 11% of those were seen once. 0.035% to 0.05% of the sample rests with the top ten.

V is pared back by 0 bases and J by 0 bases, with 6 bases lying between the germline termini. There are 16 amino acids in the CDR3, from cysteine to phenylalanine inclusive. The retained sequence is limited to the CDR3, 48 bases, with the frame set at the first base. The germline V gene specifies LGHNA as CDR1 and YNFKEQ as CDR2. From each donor, a single peripheral blood sample of 90 to 150 mL on average was drawn into heparinised tubes. A BD FACSAria II and a panel including CD45RO, CCR7, CD25, CD127, CD95 and CD27 were used to sort naive, central memory, regulatory and stem cell-like memory CD4+ T cells. Purity was above 98% for every sorted population. PBMCs were separated immediately by Lymphoprep density gradient centrifugation and were stained directly, without being cultured. So that batch effects would be minimized, each experiment stained and sorted samples in pairs, pairing one healthy donor with one patient.

This TCR was recovered from a woman aged 18-35 years in good health. Recombination linked TRBV4-2 to TRBJ1-6; the D segment cannot be called with confidence. The sequencing input was naive CD4+ T cells from blood. The sample's cell subset or site label, decoded: true naive CD4+ T cells. The DNA sequence follows: TGTGCCAGCAGCCAAGATGAAGGCTCCTATAATTCACCCCTCCACTTT. This sequence encodes CASSQDEGSYNSPLHF.